Listed here is a single T cell receptor (beta chain). One entry per CDR3 protein, called by TCRdb with MiXCR from the RT-PCR reads. Of about 700,000 distinct CDR3 sequences detected, 12% to 15% appear once; the ten largest clones hold 3.6%. Sequenced input: memory CD4+ T cells from blood. The source of this sequence is a female donor in good health, serving as a healthy control.

The CDR3 DNA sequence: TGTGCCAGCACTTCCTGGGGCAGGTCGCAAGAGACCCAGTACTTC. Protein product: CASTSWGRSQETQYF. V and J are TRBV6-2 or TRBV6-3 and TRBJ2-5; tentatively, D is TRBD1 (5 bases). The V end was cut by 7 bases, the J end by 2 bases, with 17 bases between. Germline V gene data show CDR1 as MNHEY and CDR2 as SVGEGT. The CDR3 totals 15 residues.